This TCR beta chain came from a study of cytomegalovirus exposure and HLA in healthy donors. Study-level results: An apparent linkage of common viral pathogens to several of the most significant clusters emerged in a later analysis. Follow-up analysis later connected one missense variant in DCLRE1C with trimming of TCR beta V- and J-genes.

Germline CDR1 SGHDN, CDR2 FVKESK. V shed 5 bases, J shed 6 bases, and the junction held 14 bases outside the gene matches. The CDR3 extends over 17 amino acids. In regard to this clone: Its antigen remains unknown.

The study ran its PCR with 60 Vbeta and 13 Jbeta primers. Profiling relied on immunoSEQ multiplex PCR, and the TCRdb table lists in-frame clones only, not all of them. The sample lists over 65,000 clones; approximately 77% were seen once. The sequence was collected from a woman in her 30s in good health and CMV-seropositive. The source material was PBMCs. The chain links TRBV14 to TRBJ2-1, with TRBD2 matching 9 bases. This CDR3 is CASSLLAGEKRSNEQFF. In nucleotides, the CDR3 is TGTGCCAGCAGCTTATTAGCGGGAGAGAAAAGGAGCAATGAGCAGTTCTTC.